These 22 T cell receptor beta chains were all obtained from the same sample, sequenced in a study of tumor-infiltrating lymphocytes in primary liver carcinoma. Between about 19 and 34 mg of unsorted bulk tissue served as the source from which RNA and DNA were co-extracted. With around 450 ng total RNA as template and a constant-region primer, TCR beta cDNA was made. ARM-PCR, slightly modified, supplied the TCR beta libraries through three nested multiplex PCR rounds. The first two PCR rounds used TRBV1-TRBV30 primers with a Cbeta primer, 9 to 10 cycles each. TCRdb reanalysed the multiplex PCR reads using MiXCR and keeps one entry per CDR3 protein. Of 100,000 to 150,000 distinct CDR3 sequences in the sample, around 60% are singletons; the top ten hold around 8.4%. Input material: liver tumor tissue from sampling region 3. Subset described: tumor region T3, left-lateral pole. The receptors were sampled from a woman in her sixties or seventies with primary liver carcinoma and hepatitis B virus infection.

CDR3 nucleotides: TGTGCCAGCTGCCGGGACAGCCAAGAGACCCAGTACTTC. Translated: CASCRDSQETQYF. The chain has TRBV2 and TRBJ2-5, with 7 bases identical to TRBD1. V trimming: 8 bases; J trimming: 1 base; junction bases outside the gene matches: 4. CDR1 and CDR2 (germline): SNHLY, FYNNEI. The length of the CDR3 is 13 residues.

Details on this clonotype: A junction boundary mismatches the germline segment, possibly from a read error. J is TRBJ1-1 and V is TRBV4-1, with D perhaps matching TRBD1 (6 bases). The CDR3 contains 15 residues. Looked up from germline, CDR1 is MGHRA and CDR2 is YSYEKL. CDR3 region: CANSPSVVQGTKAFF. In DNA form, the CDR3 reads TGCGCCAACAGCCCCTCAGTCGTTCAGGGGACTAAAGCTTTCTTT.

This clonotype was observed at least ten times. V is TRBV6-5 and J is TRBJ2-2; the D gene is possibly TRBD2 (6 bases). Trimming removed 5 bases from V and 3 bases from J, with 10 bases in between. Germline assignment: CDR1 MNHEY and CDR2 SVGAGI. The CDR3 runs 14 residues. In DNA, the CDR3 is TGTGCCAGCAGTCGGGACTCCCACACCGGGGAGCTGTTTTTT. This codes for CASSRDSHTGELFF.

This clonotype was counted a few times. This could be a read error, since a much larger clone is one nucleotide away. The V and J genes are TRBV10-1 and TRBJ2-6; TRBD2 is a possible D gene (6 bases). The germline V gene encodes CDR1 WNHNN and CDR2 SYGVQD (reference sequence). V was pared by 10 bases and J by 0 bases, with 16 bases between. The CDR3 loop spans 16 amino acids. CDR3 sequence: CANMEGMDSGANVLTF. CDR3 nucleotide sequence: TGCGCCAACATGGAGGGGATGGACTCTGGGGCCAACGTCCTGACTTTC.

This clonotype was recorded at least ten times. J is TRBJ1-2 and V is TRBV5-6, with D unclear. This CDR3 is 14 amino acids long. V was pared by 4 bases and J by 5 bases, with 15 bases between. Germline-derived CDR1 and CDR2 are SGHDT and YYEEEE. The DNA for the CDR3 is TGTGCCAGCAGCCGGTATGAGCTTGAGTATGGCTACACCTTC. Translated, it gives CASSRYELEYGYTF. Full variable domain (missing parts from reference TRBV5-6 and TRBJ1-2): DAGVTQSPTHLIKTRGQQVTLRCSPKSGHDTVSWYQQALGQGPQFIFQYYEEEERQRGNFPDRFSGHQFPNYSSELNVNALLLGDSALYLCASSRYELEYGYTFGSGTRLTVV.

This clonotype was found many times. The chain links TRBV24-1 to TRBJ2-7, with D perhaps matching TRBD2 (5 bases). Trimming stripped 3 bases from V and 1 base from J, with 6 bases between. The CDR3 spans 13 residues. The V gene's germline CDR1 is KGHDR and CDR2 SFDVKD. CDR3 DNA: TGTGCCACCAGTGATAAGCGGTCCTACGAGCAGTACTTC. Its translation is CATSDKRSYEQYF.

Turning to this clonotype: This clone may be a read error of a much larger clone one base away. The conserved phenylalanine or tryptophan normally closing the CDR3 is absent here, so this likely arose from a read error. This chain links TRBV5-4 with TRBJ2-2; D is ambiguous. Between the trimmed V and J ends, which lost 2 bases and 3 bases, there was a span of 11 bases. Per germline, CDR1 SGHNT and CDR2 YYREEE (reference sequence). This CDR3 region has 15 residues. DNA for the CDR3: TGTGCCAGCAGCTTTACGCAAGGATACACCGGGGAGCTGTTTCTT. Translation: CASSFTQGYTGELFL.

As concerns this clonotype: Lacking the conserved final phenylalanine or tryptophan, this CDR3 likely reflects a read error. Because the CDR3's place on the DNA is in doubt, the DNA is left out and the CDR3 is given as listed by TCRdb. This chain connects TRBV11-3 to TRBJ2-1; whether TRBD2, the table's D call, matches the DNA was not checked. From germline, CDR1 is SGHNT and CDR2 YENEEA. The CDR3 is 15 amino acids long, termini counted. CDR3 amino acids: CASSLGTGGKLERFS.

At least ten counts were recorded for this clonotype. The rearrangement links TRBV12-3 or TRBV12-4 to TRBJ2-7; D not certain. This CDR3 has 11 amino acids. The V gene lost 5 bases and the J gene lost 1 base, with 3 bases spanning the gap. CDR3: CASSTSYEQYF. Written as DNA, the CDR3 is TGTGCCAGCAGTACGTCCTACGAGCAGTACTTC.

The CDR3 nucleotides are TGTGCCAGCAGTTCTAGGGGTAGCGGGAGGGCCCGAGAGCAGTTCTTC. The encoded protein is CASSSRGSGRAREQFF. The chain employs TRBV28 and TRBJ2-1, with 11 bases matching TRBD2. CDR3 size: 16 residues. With 4 bases clipped from V and 10 bases from J, the junction kept 12 bases outside the gene matches. CDR1 and CDR2 from the germline V gene are MDHEN and SYDVKM.

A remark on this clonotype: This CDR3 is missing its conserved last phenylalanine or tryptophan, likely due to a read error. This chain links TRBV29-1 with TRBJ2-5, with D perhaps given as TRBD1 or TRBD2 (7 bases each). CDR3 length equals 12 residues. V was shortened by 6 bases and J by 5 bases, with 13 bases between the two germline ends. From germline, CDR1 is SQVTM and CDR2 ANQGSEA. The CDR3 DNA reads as TGCAGCGTGTACAGGGGAGGGGAGACCCAGTACTCC. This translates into CSVYRGGETQYS.

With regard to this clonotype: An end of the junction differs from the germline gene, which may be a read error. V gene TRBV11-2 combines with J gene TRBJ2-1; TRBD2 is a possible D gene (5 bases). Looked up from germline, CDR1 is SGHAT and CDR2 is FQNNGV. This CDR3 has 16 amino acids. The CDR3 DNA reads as TGTCCCAGCAGCCCTGGCGGCGCGGGCCGGTACAATGAGCAGTTCTTC. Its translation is CPSSPGGAGRYNEQFF.

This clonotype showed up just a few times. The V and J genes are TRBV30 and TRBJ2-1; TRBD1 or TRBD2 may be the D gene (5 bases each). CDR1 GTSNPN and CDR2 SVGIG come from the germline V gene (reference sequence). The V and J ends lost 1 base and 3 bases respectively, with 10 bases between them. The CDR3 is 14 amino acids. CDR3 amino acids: CAWSGGALYNEQFF. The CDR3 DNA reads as TGTGCCTGGAGTGGAGGGGCCCTCTACAATGAGCAGTTCTTC.

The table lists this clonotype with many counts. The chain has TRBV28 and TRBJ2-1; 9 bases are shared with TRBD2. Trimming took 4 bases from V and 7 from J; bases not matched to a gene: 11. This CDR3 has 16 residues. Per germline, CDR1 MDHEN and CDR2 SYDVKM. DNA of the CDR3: TGTGCCAGCAGTTCCCCTCTAGCGGGACGGGGGAATGAGCAGTTCTTC. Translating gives CASSSPLAGRGNEQFF.

The CDR3 DNA is TGTGCCATCACCGGGATGGGCCGACCAGATACGCAGTATTTT. It encodes CAITGMGRPDTQYF. The chain uses TRBV10-3 and TRBJ2-3, with a possible D match to TRBD2 (5 bases). V dropped 7 bases and J dropped 4 bases, with 15 bases sitting between them. The CDR3 has 14 residues. The V gene's germline CDR1 is ENHRY and CDR2 SYGVKD.

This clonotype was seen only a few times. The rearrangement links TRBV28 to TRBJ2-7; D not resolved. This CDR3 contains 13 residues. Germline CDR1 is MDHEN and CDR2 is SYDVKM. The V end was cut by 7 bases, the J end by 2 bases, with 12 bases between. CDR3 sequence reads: CASNPPGTYEQYF. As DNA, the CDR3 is TGTGCCAGCAATCCCCCTGGGACCTACGAGCAGTACTTC.

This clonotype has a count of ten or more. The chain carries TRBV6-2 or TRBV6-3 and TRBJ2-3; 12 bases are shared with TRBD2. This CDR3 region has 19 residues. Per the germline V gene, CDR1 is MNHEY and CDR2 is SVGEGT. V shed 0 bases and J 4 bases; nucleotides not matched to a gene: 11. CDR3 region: CASSYSKRLAGVGPDTQYF. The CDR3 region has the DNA TGTGCCAGCAGTTACTCGAAGCGACTAGCGGGAGTGGGCCCAGATACGCAGTATTTT.

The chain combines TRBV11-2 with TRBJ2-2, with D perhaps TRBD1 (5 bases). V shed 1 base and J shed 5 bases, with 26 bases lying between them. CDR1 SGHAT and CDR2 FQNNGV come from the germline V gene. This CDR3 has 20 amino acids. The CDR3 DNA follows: TGTGCCAGCAGCTTAGCGACTCCAGGGCCAGGGAAGGGAAAAACCGGGGAGCTGTTTTTT. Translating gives CASSLATPGPGKGKTGELFF.

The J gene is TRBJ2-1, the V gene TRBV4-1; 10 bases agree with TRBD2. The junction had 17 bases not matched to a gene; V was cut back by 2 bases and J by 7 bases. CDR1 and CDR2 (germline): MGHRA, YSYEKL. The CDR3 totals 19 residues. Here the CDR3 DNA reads TGCGCCAGCAGCCAACTTATGGTCCAGCGGGAGGGCCTGAGTAATGAGCAGTTCTTC. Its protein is CASSQLMVQREGLSNEQFF.

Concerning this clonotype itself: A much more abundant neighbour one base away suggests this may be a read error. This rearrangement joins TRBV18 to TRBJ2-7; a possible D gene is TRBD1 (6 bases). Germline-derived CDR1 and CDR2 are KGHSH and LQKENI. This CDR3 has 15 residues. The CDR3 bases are TGTGTCAGCTCACCAAACAGGGACCAAACCTACGAGCAGTACTTC. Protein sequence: CVSSPNRDQTYEQYF.

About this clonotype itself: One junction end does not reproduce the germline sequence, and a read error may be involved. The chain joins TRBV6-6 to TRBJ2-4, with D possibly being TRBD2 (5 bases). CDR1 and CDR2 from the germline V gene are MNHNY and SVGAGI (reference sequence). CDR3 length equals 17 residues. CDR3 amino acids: CASSYDWRSEAKNIQYF. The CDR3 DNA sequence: TGCGCCAGCAGTTACGATTGGAGGTCGGAAGCCAAAAACATTCAGTACTTC.

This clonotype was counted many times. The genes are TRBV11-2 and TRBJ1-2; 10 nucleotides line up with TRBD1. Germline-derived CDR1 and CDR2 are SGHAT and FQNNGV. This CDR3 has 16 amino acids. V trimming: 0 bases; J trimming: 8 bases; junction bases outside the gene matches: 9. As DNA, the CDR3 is TGTGCCAGCAGCTTAGATCGGGGACAGGGGTGGGACGGCTACACCTTC. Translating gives CASSLDRGQGWDGYTF.